This passage covers 20 T cell receptor beta chains from one sample sequenced in a study of CD8 T cells in Susac syndrome. An input of roughly 0.45 to 1 ug of RNA was subjected to reverse transcription using random hexamers. TCRdb re-called the immunoSEQ multiplex PCR reads with MiXCR, one entry per CDR3 protein. The sample lists about 150,000 distinct CDR3 sequences; approximately 95% were seen once. The sequenced material came from CD4+ T cells from PBMCs. The receptors here all came from a human donor with Susac syndrome.

The chain combines TRBV29-1 with TRBJ2-3; no clear D gene. With 0 bases removed from V and 8 bases from J, the gap between germline ends came to 12 bases. The germline CDR1 and CDR2 sequences are SQVTM and ANQGSEA. This CDR3 region has 13 residues. The DNA of the CDR3 is TGCAGCGTTGAAGATCTTTGGAGCTTTACGCAGTATTTT. It translates to CSVEDLWSFTQYF.

The rearrangement joins TRBV2 to TRBJ2-7; tentatively, D is TRBD1 or TRBD2 (5 bases each). Trimming cost V 11 bases and J 3 bases, with 17 bases left between them. Germline CDR1 and CDR2: SNHLY and FYNNEI. CDR3 length: 13 residues. This chain's CDR3 is CAGGAPSHYEQYF. The CDR3 bases are TGTGCCGGGGGAGCCCCTTCTCACTACGAGCAGTACTTC.

This sequence joins TRBV27 and TRBJ1-1; D uncertain. Germline CDR1 MNHEY, CDR2 SMNVEV (reference sequence). The CDR3 is 14 residues long. The germline V and J ends were trimmed by 3 bases and 7 bases, with 15 bases remaining between them. CDR3 coding DNA: TGTGCCAGCAGTTTCTCGAGTCGAACCAATGAAGCTTTCTTT. Residues: CASSFSSRTNEAFF.

In this sample, this clonotype turned up a few times. The DNA of the CDR3 is TGTGCCAGCAGCATCACAGATACGCAGTATTTT. It yields the protein CASSITDTQYF. The chain carries TRBV21-1 and TRBJ2-3. TRBV21-1 is termed a pseudogene. There are 11 residues in the CDR3.

The chain employs TRBV6-5 and TRBJ1-5; unclear D gene. The ends were cut back, 10 bases at V and 0 bases at J, with 10 bases in the middle. The CDR3 is made up of 13 amino acids. CDR1 and CDR2 (germline): MNHEY, SVGAGI. The CDR3 DNA is TGTGCCACTCAAGCGGGTAGCAATCAGCCCCAGCATTTT. This sequence encodes CATQAGSNQPQHF.

This clonotype showed up just once. The rearrangement joins TRBV27 to TRBJ2-5, with D perhaps TRBD1 or TRBD2 (5 bases each). The germline V and J ends were trimmed by 6 bases and 1 base, with 12 bases remaining between them. In germline, CDR1 is MNHEY, CDR2 SMNVEV (reference sequence). The CDR3 runs 14 residues. The CDR3 region is CASSSMGVQETQYF. Written as DNA, the CDR3 is TGTGCCAGCAGCTCGATGGGGGTCCAAGAGACCCAGTACTTC.

The chain links TRBV12-3 or TRBV12-4 to TRBJ1-4, with D uncertain. V lost 6 bases, J lost 8 bases, and 7 bases lay in between. CDR3 length: 11 residues. The CDR3 sequence is CASRALEKLFF. CDR3 DNA: TGTGCCAGCAGGGCCTTAGAAAAACTGTTTTTT.

The chain's CDR3 is CASSWDRGNQPQHF. The CDR3 nucleotides read TGTGCCAGCAGCTGGGACAGGGGCAATCAGCCCCAGCATTTT. The rearrangement joins TRBV11-2 to TRBJ1-5; 9 positions agree with TRBD1. The CDR3 totals 14 residues. The V gene end was trimmed by 4 bases and the J gene end by 2 bases; junction bases not matched to a gene: 0. Germline CDR1 is SGHAT and CDR2 is FQNNGV.

The V and J genes are TRBV14 and TRBJ1-2, with D unresolved. The germline CDR1 and CDR2 sequences are SGHDN and FVKESK. This CDR3 contains 14 residues. Trimming stripped 0 bases from V and 6 bases from J, with 11 bases between. CDR3 sequence reads: CASSQEGRMNGYTF. CDR3 DNA: TGTGCCAGCAGCCAAGAAGGCAGAATGAATGGCTACACCTTC.

The rearrangement joins TRBV7-3 to TRBJ2-5; 8 positions agree with TRBD1. The ends lost 2 bases at V and 4 bases at J; junction bases unmatched: 0. The V gene's germline CDR1 is SGHTA and CDR2 FQGTGA. CDR3 length equals 13 residues. The CDR3 loop is CASSLDRGETQYF. In nucleotides, the CDR3 is TGTGCCAGCAGCTTAGACAGGGGAGAGACCCAGTACTTC.

J is TRBJ2-2 and V is TRBV29-1; D is perhaps TRBD1 or TRBD2 (5 bases each). V shed 5 bases and J shed 5 bases, with 9 bases lying between them. The CDR3 runs 12 residues. Germline CDR1 SQVTM, CDR2 ANQGSEA. CDR3 sequence reads: CSVWWGTGELFF. The CDR3 nucleotides read TGCAGCGTTTGGTGGGGGACCGGGGAGCTGTTTTTT.

This clonotype came up once. The V gene is TRBV5-1, the J gene TRBJ2-6; 14 bases are a match to TRBD2. CDR1 and CDR2 from the germline V gene are SGHRS and YFSETQ. V shed 4 bases, J shed 1 base, and the junction held 7 bases outside the gene matches. The CDR3 is 19 amino acids. The chain's CDR3 is CASSPGLAGGPSGANVLTF. The DNA for the CDR3 is TGCGCCAGCAGCCCTGGACTAGCGGGGGGCCCGTCTGGGGCCAACGTCCTGACTTTC.

J is TRBJ2-2 and V is TRBV12-3 or TRBV12-4; D might be TRBD2 (6 bases). The CDR3 covers 16 residues. V was clipped by 3 bases and J by 6 bases, with 17 bases between them. The CDR3 bases are TGTGCCAGCAGTTTGGTACTAGCTGGGAGTTCCGGGGAGCTGTTTTTT. Encoded protein: CASSLVLAGSSGELFF.

The chain uses TRBV12-3 or TRBV12-4 and TRBJ2-6; D is uncertain. CDR3 length: 15 residues. V lost 6 bases and J lost 4, with 13 bases in between. Here the CDR3 DNA reads TGTGCCAGCAGACCCAAGGAGTCCGGGGCCAACGTCCTGACTTTC. This encodes CASRPKESGANVLTF.

V gene TRBV11-3 combines with J gene TRBJ1-1; D may be TRBD1 (5 bases). Germline CDR1 is SGHNT and CDR2 is YENEEA. The CDR3 length is 13 residues. The V and J ends lost 5 bases and 5 bases respectively, with 12 bases between them. CDR3 sequence (DNA): TGTGCCAGCAGCCAGGGACCCTTAACTGAAGCTTTCTTT. This gives the protein CASSQGPLTEAFF.

The rearrangement joins TRBV7-9 to TRBJ1-1; no clear D gene. Trimming shortened V by 2 bases and J by 6 bases, and 10 bases separated the two germline ends. Germline lookup yields CDR1 SEHNR and CDR2 FQNEAQ (reference sequence). The CDR3 is 13 residues long. The CDR3 nucleotides read TGTGCCAGCAGCTTAATAAGGGTGGCTGAAGCTTTCTTT. Translated, it gives CASSLIRVAEAFF.

CDR3 sequence (DNA): TGCAGTGCTAGGGGACAGACCGAAAGCTACACCTTC. Amino acid sequence: CSARGQTESYTF. The chain employs TRBV20-1 and TRBJ1-2; 7 positions match TRBD1. V lost 3 bases, J lost 9 bases, and 7 bases stayed unmatched. The CDR3 runs 12 residues. Germline CDR1 and CDR2: DFQATT and SNEGSKA (reference sequence).

V is TRBV5-4 and J is TRBJ1-2; TRBD1 matches at 7 bases. Germline V gene lookup returns CDR1 SGHNT and CDR2 YYREEE (reference sequence). V lost 4 bases to trimming and J lost 7 bases; unmatched junction nucleotides: 7. This CDR3 is 13 amino acids long. For the CDR3, the DNA is TGTGCCAGCAGCCTGAAGTCAGGGGGTGGCTACACCTTC. Its protein product is CASSLKSGGGYTF.

This chain joins TRBV7-9 and TRBJ2-1, with 13 bases identical to TRBD2. Germline V gene data show CDR1 as SEHNR and CDR2 as FQNEAQ (reference sequence). The V gene end was trimmed by 2 bases and the J gene end by 10 bases; junction bases not matched to a gene: 17. The CDR3 has 19 amino acids. As DNA, the CDR3 is TGTGCCAGCAGCTTACTGAGACTAGCGGGGGGTCCCCATCCACGGGAGCAGTTCTTC. It is translated as CASSLLRLAGGPHPREQFF.

The gene calls are TRBV20-1 and TRBJ1-1; D is unresolved. The CDR3 has 12 amino acids. The V gene lost 3 bases and the J gene lost 7 bases, with 12 bases spanning the gap. Germline V lookup: CDR1 DFQATT, CDR2 SNEGSKA (reference sequence). Written as DNA, the CDR3 is TGCAGTGCTAGGACCAACCTAAATGAAGCTTTCTTT. It codes for CSARTNLNEAFF.